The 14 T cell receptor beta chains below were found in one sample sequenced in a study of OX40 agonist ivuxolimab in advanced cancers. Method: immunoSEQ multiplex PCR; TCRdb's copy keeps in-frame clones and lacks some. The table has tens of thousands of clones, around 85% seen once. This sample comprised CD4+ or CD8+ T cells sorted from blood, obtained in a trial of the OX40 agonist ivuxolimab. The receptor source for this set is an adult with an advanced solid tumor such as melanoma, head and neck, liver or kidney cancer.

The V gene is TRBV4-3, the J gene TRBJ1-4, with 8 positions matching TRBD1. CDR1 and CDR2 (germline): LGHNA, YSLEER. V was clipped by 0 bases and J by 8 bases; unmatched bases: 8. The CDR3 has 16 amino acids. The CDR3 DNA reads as TGCGCCAGCAGCCAAGAACGTCGGACAGGGTCAGAAAAACTGTTTTTT. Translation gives CASSQERRTGSEKLFF.

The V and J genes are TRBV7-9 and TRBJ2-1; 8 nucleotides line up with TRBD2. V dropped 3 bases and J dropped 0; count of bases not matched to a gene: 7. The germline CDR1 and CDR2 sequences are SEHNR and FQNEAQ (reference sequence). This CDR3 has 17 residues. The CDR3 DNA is TGTGCCAGCAGCTTTACCATAGCGGGGAGCTCCTACAATGAGCAGTTCTTC. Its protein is CASSFTIAGSSYNEQFF.

The CDR3 coding sequence is TGTGCCACCAGCAGAGTTTTTCCAGATAACACCGGGGAGCTGTTTTTT. Translation: CATSRVFPDNTGELFF. This rearrangement joins TRBV15 to TRBJ2-2; D remains ambiguous. Trimming removed 1 base at V and 2 bases at J, with 11 bases between. The germline gives CDR1 LNHNV, CDR2 YYDKDF (reference sequence). CDR3 length equals 16 residues. The full variable domain, completed using reference TRBV15 and TRBJ2-2, is DAMVIQNPRYQVTQFGKPVTLSCSQTLNHNVMYWYQQKSSQAPKLLFHYYDKDFNNEADTPDNFQSRRPNTSFCFLDIRSPGLGDTAMYLCATSRVFPDNTGELFFGEGSRLTVL.

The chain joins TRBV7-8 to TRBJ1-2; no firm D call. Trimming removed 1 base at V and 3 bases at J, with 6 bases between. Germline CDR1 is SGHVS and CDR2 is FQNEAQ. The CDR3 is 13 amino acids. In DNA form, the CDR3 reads TGTGCCAGCAGCTTAGGATGGGACTATGGCTACACCTTC. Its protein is CASSLGWDYGYTF.

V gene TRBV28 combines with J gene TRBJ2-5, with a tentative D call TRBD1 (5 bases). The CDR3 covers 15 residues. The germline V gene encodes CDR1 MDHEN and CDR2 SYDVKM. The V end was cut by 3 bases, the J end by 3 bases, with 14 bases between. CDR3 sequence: CASSFGAAIKETQYF. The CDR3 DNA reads TGTGCCAGCAGTTTTGGGGCGGCAATAAAAGAGACCCAGTACTTC.

CDR3 DNA sequence: TGCGCCAGCAGCCAAACGACAGGAGCTGGAAACACCATATATTTT. It translates to CASSQTTGAGNTIYF. The chain joins TRBV4-1 to TRBJ1-3, with D maybe TRBD1 (6 bases). The CDR3 length is 15 residues. Germline-derived CDR1 and CDR2 are MGHRA and YSYEKL. The ends were cut back, 2 bases at V and 2 bases at J, with 10 bases in the middle.

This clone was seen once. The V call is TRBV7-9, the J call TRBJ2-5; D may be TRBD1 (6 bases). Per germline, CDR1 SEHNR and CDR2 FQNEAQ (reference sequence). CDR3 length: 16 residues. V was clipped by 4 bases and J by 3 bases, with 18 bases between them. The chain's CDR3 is CASSSWETGLKETQYF. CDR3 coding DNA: TGTGCCAGCAGCTCATGGGAGACAGGCCTCAAAGAGACCCAGTACTTC.

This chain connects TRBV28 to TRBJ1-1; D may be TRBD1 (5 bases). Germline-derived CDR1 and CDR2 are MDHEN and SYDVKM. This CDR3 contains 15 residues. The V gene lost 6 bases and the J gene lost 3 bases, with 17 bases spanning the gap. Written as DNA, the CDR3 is TGTGCCAGCAGCTTAGACCCCTCAGGGCACACTGAAGCTTTCTTT. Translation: CASSLDPSGHTEAFF.

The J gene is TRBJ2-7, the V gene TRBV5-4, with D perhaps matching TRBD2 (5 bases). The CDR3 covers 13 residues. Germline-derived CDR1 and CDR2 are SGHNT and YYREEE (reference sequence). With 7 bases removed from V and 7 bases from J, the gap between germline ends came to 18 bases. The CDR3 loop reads CASRWGLEGEQYF. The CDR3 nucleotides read TGTGCCAGCCGGTGGGGTCTTGAGGGAGAGCAGTACTTC.

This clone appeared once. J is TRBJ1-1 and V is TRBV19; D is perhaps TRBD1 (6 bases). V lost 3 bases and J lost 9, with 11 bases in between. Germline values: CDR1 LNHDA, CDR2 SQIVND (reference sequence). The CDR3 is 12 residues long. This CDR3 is CASSMSDRKAFF. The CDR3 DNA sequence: TGTGCCAGTAGTATGTCGGACAGAAAAGCTTTCTTT.

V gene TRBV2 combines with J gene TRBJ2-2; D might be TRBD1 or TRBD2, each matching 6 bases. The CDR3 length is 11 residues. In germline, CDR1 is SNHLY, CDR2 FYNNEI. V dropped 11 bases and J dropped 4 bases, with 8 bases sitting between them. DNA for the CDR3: TGTGCCGGGGGGCGCACCGGGGAGCTGTTTTTT. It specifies CAGGRTGELFF.

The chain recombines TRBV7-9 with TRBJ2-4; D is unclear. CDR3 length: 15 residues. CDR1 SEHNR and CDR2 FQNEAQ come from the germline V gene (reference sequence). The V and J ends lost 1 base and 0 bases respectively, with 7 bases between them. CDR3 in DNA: TGTGCCAGCAGCTTAGTCTCACTAGCCAAAAACATTCAGTACTTC. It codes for CASSLVSLAKNIQYF. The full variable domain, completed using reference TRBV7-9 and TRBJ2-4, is DTGVSQNPRHKITKRGQNVTFRCDPISEHNRLYWYRQTLGQGPEFLTYFQNEAQLEKSRLLSDRFSAERPKGSFSTLEIQRTEQGDSAMYLCASSLVSLAKNIQYFGAGTRLSVL.

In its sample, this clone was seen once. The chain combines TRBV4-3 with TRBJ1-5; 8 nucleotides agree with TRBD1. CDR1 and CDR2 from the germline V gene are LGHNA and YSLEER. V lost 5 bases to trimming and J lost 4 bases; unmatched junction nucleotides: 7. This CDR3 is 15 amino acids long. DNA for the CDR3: TGCGCCAGCAGCTTGGACAGGGTTGGTAATCAGCCCCAGCATTTT. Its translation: CASSLDRVGNQPQHF.

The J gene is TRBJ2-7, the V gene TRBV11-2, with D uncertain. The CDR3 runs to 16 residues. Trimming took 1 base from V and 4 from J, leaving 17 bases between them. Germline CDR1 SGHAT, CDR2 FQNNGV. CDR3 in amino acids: CASSLVPMVGRYEQYF. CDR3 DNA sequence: TGTGCCAGCAGCTTAGTGCCTATGGTGGGTCGGTACGAGCAGTACTTC.